The subject of this entry is one T cell receptor (beta chain). The same CDR3 arises from other DNA sequences in this sample as well. The data are from a study of blood T cell repertoires in COVID-19. The data were produced by immunoSEQ multiplex PCR, yet TCRdb's version contains in-frame clones alone and is incomplete. The sample lists some 150,000 clones, about four fifths occurring once. Germline V gene data show CDR1 as KGHSH and CDR2 as LQKENI. V lost 2 bases and J lost 4, with 4 bases in between. CDR3 length equals 12 residues. The chain carries TRBV18 and TRBJ2-3, with no clear D. The sequence came from a woman in her 50s who had been exposed to COVID-19. The sample taken for sequencing was PBMCs or T cells enriched from blood (not recorded which). The CDR3 coding sequence is TGTGCCAGCTCACCATCTGCAGATACGCAGTATTTT. It translates to CASSPSADTQYF.